This record looks at one T cell receptor beta chain sequence and its context. The entry originates in a study of blood T cell repertoires in COVID-19. For the study at large: The United States, Italy and Spain were the sources of the acute and convalescent COVID-19 samples. The cDNA or gDNA used as material had been derived from T cells, B-cell-depleted T cells, or PBMCs.

The ends lost 0 bases at V and 5 bases at J; junction bases unmatched: 10. The CDR3 loop spans 17 amino acids. Source study methods: Researchers report that nucleated cell counts were estimated from reference gene primer amplification. Produced via immunoSEQ multiplex PCR; TCRdb's table is partial and in-frame only. Clone size and the V and J calls come from that table; the DNA yielded D and trimming. The table has over 100,000 clones, 75% to 90% seen once. Specimen: peripheral blood. The chain links TRBV23-1 to TRBJ2-7; 10 bases are shared with TRBD2. TRBV23-1 is an ORF, and what it does is uncertain. This TCR was recovered from a man aged 50-59 years with active COVID-19. The CDR3 region is CASSQSLAGAPGDEQYF. CDR3 nucleotides: TGCGCCAGCAGTCAATCCCTAGCGGGGGCCCCGGGGGACGAGCAGTACTTC.